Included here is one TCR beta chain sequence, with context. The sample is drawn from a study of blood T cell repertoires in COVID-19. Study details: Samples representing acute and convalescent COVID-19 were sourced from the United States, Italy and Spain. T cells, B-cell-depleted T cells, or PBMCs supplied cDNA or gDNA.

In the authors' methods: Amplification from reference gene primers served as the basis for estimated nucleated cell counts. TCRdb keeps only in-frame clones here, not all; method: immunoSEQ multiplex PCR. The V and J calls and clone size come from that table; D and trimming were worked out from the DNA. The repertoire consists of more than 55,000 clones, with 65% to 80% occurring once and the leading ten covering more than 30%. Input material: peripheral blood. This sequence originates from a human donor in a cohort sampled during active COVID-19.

The CDR3 region is CASSWGQGYGYTF. The CDR3 region has the DNA TGTGCCAGCAGCTGGGGACAGGGATATGGCTACACCTTC. The rearrangement joins TRBV7-2 to TRBJ1-2, with 9 bases fitting TRBD1. V trimming: 4 bases; J trimming: 5 bases; junction bases outside the gene matches: 2. The CDR3 contains 13 residues. The germline gives CDR1 SGHTA, CDR2 FQGNSA.